These T cell receptor beta chains were read from a single sample in a study of blood T cell repertoires in COVID-19. Sequencing used immunoSEQ multiplex PCR; TCRdb keeps in-frame clones, though not all of them. The data show 55,000 to 80,000 clones, 74% seen once. Source material: peripheral blood. The receptors shown here come from an elderly woman with acute or convalescent COVID-19. The conserved cysteine and the conserved F or W are not part of the CDR3 here. The listing skips clone size in some rows; elsewhere it reads once, few, many or a size class.

V gene: TRBV11-2; J gene: TRBJ1-3; clone size: .; CDR3 protein: ASSLASSGNTIY
V gene: TRBV6-8; J gene: TRBJ1-3; clone size: .; CDR3 protein: ASSRGGNTIY
V gene: TRBV7-3; J gene: TRBJ2-3; clone size: once; CDR3 protein: ASSLQGLAGDTQY
V gene: TRBV5-5; J gene: TRBJ1-2; clone size: once; CDR3 protein: ASSLAEYGYT
V gene: TRBV28; J gene: TRBJ2-7; clone size: .; CDR3 protein: ASSLRRTVSYEQY
V gene: TRBV24-1; J gene: TRBJ2-5; clone size: .; CDR3 protein: ATSDSSGLLETQY
V gene: TRBV28; J gene: TRBJ2-3; clone size: .; CDR3 protein: ASSFERRAQY
V gene: TRBV4-3; J gene: TRBJ2-3; clone size: .; CDR3 protein: ASSLTSGRADTQY
V gene: TRBV5-6; J gene: TRBJ2-1; clone size: .; CDR3 protein: ASSPMGFGGRDYNEQF
V gene: TRBV29-1; J gene: TRBJ2-7; clone size: .; CDR3 protein: SGQETATSYEQY
V gene: TRBV10-1; J gene: TRBJ1-6; clone size: .; CDR3 protein: ASSDRVGNSPLH
V gene: TRBV5-6; J gene: TRBJ2-7; clone size: .; CDR3 protein: ASIVAGASYEQY
V gene: TRBV10-3; J gene: TRBJ2-1; clone size: .; CDR3 protein: AISDTAGGRGPEQF
V gene: TRBV19; J gene: TRBJ1-2; clone size: few; CDR3 protein: ASSLQGNNYGYT
V gene: TRBV18; J gene: TRBJ2-1; clone size: .; CDR3 protein: ASSPPSLAGDNNEQF
V gene: TRBV19; J gene: TRBJ2-2; clone size: .; CDR3 protein: ASSMGLAGGGELF
V gene: TRBV7-6; J gene: TRBJ1-3; clone size: once; CDR3 protein: ASSPRTGPGNTIY
V gene: TRBV5-1; J gene: TRBJ1-2; clone size: .; CDR3 protein: ASSLEGGFGYGYT
V gene: TRBV28; J gene: TRBJ2-3; clone size: once; CDR3 protein: ASSFSTGGWLDTQY
V gene: TRBV19; J gene: TRBJ1-5; clone size: many; CDR3 protein: ASSPPRRTAIYQPQH
V gene: TRBV14; J gene: TRBJ1-2; clone size: .; CDR3 protein: ASSQVRGAHGYT
V gene: TRBV19; J gene: TRBJ1-5; clone size: .; CDR3 protein: ASSRGQGGNQPQH
V gene: TRBV21-1; J gene: TRBJ1-2; clone size: .; CDR3 protein: ASSKRQGVNYGYT
V gene: TRBV11-2; J gene: TRBJ2-3; clone size: .; CDR3 protein: ASSSWTGTDTQY
V gene: TRBV19; J gene: TRBJ2-1; clone size: .; CDR3 protein: ASSISRRTYNEQF
V gene: TRBV20-1; J gene: TRBJ1-2; clone size: .; CDR3 protein: SHWSGQGYT
V gene: TRBV5-8; J gene: TRBJ1-2; clone size: .; CDR3 protein: ASSLRGASNYGYT
V gene: TRBV30; J gene: TRBJ1-3; clone size: .; CDR3 protein: AWSGLGQGNTIY
V gene: TRBV7-2; J gene: TRBJ1-1; clone size: .; CDR3 protein: ASTFGQGNTEAF
V gene: TRBV30; J gene: TRBJ1-4; clone size: .; CDR3 protein: AWRSGATNEKLF
V gene: TRBV4-2; J gene: TRBJ2-5; clone size: .; CDR3 protein: ASSTRLGGTQY
V gene: TRBV5-1; J gene: TRBJ2-1; clone size: .; CDR3 protein: ASSAQPTGTSYNEQF
V gene: TRBV19; J gene: TRBJ2-2; clone size: .; CDR3 protein: ASRTGTSGANTGELF
V gene: TRBV7-2; J gene: TRBJ2-2; clone size: .; CDR3 protein: ASSLDRGRLF
V gene: TRBV10-1; J gene: TRBJ1-2; clone size: few; CDR3 protein: ASSESQGALQDYGYT
V gene: TRBV7-3; J gene: TRBJ1-2; clone size: .; CDR3 protein: ASSSLRDRGRVGRVKYGYT
V gene: TRBV5-1; J gene: TRBJ2-5; clone size: .; CDR3 protein: ASSLTGRSETQY